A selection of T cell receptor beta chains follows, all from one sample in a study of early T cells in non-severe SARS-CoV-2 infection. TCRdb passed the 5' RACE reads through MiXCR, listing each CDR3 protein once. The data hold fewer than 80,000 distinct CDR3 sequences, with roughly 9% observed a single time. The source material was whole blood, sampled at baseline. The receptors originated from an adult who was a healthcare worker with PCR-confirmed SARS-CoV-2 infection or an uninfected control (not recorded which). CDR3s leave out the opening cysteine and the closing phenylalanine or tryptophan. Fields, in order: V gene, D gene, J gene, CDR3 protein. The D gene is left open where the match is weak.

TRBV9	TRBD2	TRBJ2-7	ASSVGTSGGYEQY
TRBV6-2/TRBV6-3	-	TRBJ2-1	ASNGAGTSYNEQF
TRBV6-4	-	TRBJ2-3	ASRRDSGVPDTQY
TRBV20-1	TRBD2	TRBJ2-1	SARDQGTSGSFLDYNEQF
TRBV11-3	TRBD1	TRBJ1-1	ASSRTGDGTEAF
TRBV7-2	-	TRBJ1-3	ASSFGQGEGNTIY
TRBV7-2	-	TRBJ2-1	ASSPGVAEQF
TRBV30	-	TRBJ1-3	AWSTEGRVEFTGNTIY
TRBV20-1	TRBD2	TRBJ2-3	SVASGRDTDTQY
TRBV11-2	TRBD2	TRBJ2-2	ASSQGLAGGPSGELF